The rows below give T cell receptor beta chains drawn from one sample of a study of CD8 T cells in Susac syndrome. TCRdb passed the immunoSEQ multiplex PCR reads through MiXCR, listing each CDR3 protein once. The sample lists 150,000 to 200,000 distinct CDR3 sequences, 85% to 95% seen once, with 0.1% in the top ten. Sequencing was performed on CD4+ T cells from PBMCs. These receptors came from a human donor in good health. Both conserved end residues are part of each CDR3. A D gene is named only where the DNA matches it firmly. Size values are once, few and many counts, or a class for expanded clones, and some rows have none.

D	V	size	J	DNA	CDR3
.	TRBV7-9	.	TRBJ1-2	TGTGCCAGCAGCCAGCTGCAGGGAGGGAGTACTCCTTATGGCTACACCTTC	CASSQLQGGSTPYGYTF
.	TRBV12-3/TRBV12-4	few	TRBJ2-7	TGTGCCAGCAGTTTCAGCGGCAAGGTGAGGTCCTACGAGCAGTACTTC	CASSFSGKVRSYEQYF
.	TRBV20-1	.	TRBJ2-7	TGCAGTGCTACCCGTACTAACGAGCAGTACTTC	CSATRTNEQYF
.	TRBV5-1	.	TRBJ2-2	TGCGCCAGCAGCACTTCCCTCTGGCCCGGGGAGCTGTTTTTT	CASSTSLWPGELFF
TRBD1	TRBV7-9	.	TRBJ1-2	TGTGCCAGCAGTCGTAGACAGGGGGCGGACCGCTATGGCTACACCTTC	CASSRRQGADRYGYTF
TRBD1	TRBV6-2/TRBV6-3	.	TRBJ2-6	TGTGCCAGCAGTTCTATCACGGACAGGGCTCTCTCTGGGGCCAACGTCCTGACTTTC	CASSSITDRALSGANVLTF
.	TRBV29-1	.	TRBJ1-3	TGCAGCGTTGGGGCGGCAGGAAACACCATATATTTT	CSVGAAGNTIYF
TRBD1	TRBV7-9	.	TRBJ2-3	TGTGCCAGCAGCCTCGGACAGGGGGGTAGCACAGATACGCAGTATTTT	CASSLGQGGSTDTQYF
.	TRBV29-1	.	TRBJ2-1	TGCAGCGTTGGGGGAGAGCAGTTCTTC	CSVGGEQFF
.	TRBV6-5	.	TRBJ2-7	TGTGCCAGCAGGGACTTAGGAGCTGTGCAGTACTTC	CASRDLGAVQYF
TRBD1	TRBV5-1	.	TRBJ1-1	TGCGCCAGCAGCTCGCCCGAGACAGGGAAATCTGAAGCTTTCTTT	CASSSPETGKSEAFF
.	TRBV28	.	TRBJ1-5	TGTGCCAGCAGTTTCCGGGGGAGAGGATACAATCAGCCCCAGCATTTT	CASSFRGRGYNQPQHF
.	TRBV7-9	few	TRBJ1-1	TGTGCCAGCAGCTTGAGGACCACTGAAGCTTTCTTT	CASSLRTTEAFF
.	TRBV6-2/TRBV6-3	few	TRBJ2-1	TGTGCCAGCAGCCAACACAATGAGCAGTTCTTC	CASSQHNEQFF
.	TRBV12-3/TRBV12-4	.	TRBJ1-2	TGTGCCAGCAGTTCTGGGGTGAGGGGCTATGGCTACACCTTC	CASSSGVRGYGYTF
TRBD1	TRBV10-3	.	TRBJ2-7	TGTGCCATCAGTGAGGCCAGGGGGCGCGTCAACGAGCAGTACTTC	CAISEARGRVNEQYF
TRBD1	TRBV28	.	TRBJ2-5	TGTGCCAGCAGTTCCCGGACAGGAAAGGGCAGGGAGACCCAGTACTTC	CASSSRTGKGRETQYF
TRBD1	TRBV6-2/TRBV6-3	few	TRBJ1-2	TGTGCCAGCAGCCAGACAGGGGCGAACTATGGCTACACCTTC	CASSQTGANYGYTF
.	TRBV12-3/TRBV12-4	.	TRBJ2-5	TGTGCCAGCAGGCTCGGGGAGACCCAGTACTTC	CASRLGETQYF
.	TRBV30	.	TRBJ1-2	TGTGCCTGGAGTGAAGTGAGTGGCTATGGCTACACCTTC	CAWSEVSGYGYTF
TRBD1	TRBV30	.	TRBJ1-1	TGTGCCTGGGGACCGGACAGGGGAACTGAAGCTTTCTTT	CAWGPDRGTEAFF
TRBD1	TRBV24-1	.	TRBJ1-5	TGTGCCACGCAGGGGGCCGGGGGCAATCAGCCCCAGCATTTT	CATQGAGGNQPQHF
.	TRBV11-2	.	TRBJ2-2	TGTGCCAGCAGTTATGGGTGGCGGGACACCGGGGAGCTGTTTTTT	CASSYGWRDTGELFF
TRBD1	TRBV20-1	.	TRBJ2-5	TGCAGTGCCCACTGGGACAGGTCTAGGGAGACCCAGTACTTC	CSAHWDRSRETQYF
.	TRBV5-1	.	TRBJ1-5	TGCGCCAGCAGCTACGACAGTTATCAGCCCCAGCATTTT	CASSYDSYQPQHF
.	TRBV5-4	.	TRBJ2-1	TGTGCCAGCACCTCCCCAGGAAGCAATGAGCAGTTCTTC	CASTSPGSNEQFF
.	TRBV5-1	few	TRBJ2-1	TGCGCCAGCAGCTTTCGGACGGACTCCTACAATGAGCAGTTCTTC	CASSFRTDSYNEQFF
.	TRBV5-1	.	TRBJ2-7	TGCGCCAGCAGCGCGACTACCTACGAGCAGTACTTC	CASSATTYEQYF
.	TRBV19	.	TRBJ1-2	TGTGCCAGTAGTCCGCAACAGGCCTACTATGGCTACACCTTC	CASSPQQAYYGYTF
TRBD2	TRBV5-1	.	TRBJ2-3	TGCGCCAGCAGCTTGTCCCGGGGGGGCATGGATACGCAGTATTTT	CASSLSRGGMDTQYF
.	TRBV28	.	TRBJ2-5	TGTGCCAGCAGTTTATCGGTGCCTTTAGCCCAGTACTTC	CASSLSVPLAQYF
.	TRBV24-1	.	TRBJ2-1	TGTGCCACCAGTGATTTGACGGGGCTGCCGAATGAGCAGTTCTTC	CATSDLTGLPNEQFF
.	TRBV20-1	once	TRBJ2-3	TGCAGTGCCCACCCGGCTAGCACAGATACGCAGTATTTT	CSAHPASTDTQYF
.	TRBV7-6	.	TRBJ1-6	TGTGCCAGCAGCATCAGGGAGCCCTATAATTCACCCCTCCACTTT	CASSIREPYNSPLHF